Below are 28 T cell receptor beta chains sequenced from a single sample in a study of early T cells in non-severe SARS-CoV-2 infection. A single record per CDR3 protein comes from TCRdb applying MiXCR to the 5' RACE reads. The sample includes approximately 71,000 distinct CDR3 sequences, less than 15% of them seen just once. The sequenced material came from whole blood. The receptors originated from an adult who was a healthcare worker with PCR-confirmed SARS-CoV-2 infection or an uninfected control (not recorded which).

The chain couples TRBV20-1 to TRBJ2-7, with D perhaps TRBD1 or TRBD2 (6 bases each). The CDR3 is 13 amino acids. Germline CDR1 DFQATT, CDR2 SNEGSKA (reference sequence). The CDR3 here is CSMRDPGDYEQYF. The DNA for the CDR3 is TGCAGCATGCGGGACCCAGGGGACTACGAGCAGTACTTC.

The chain carries TRBV5-1 and TRBJ2-1, with 12 nucleotides matching TRBD2. The CDR3 is 16 residues long. The germline CDR1 and CDR2 sequences are SGHRS and YFSETQ. V lost 0 bases and J lost 6; bases outside the gene matches: 4. CDR3 sequence: CASSLAGLAGINEQFF. DNA of the CDR3: TGCGCCAGCAGCTTGGCCGGACTAGCGGGGATCAATGAGCAGTTCTTC.

The rearrangement links TRBV27 to TRBJ2-7; tentatively, D is TRBD1 (5 bases). The CDR3 is made up of 14 amino acids. From germline, CDR1 is MNHEY and CDR2 SMNVEV (reference sequence). V was clipped by 3 bases and J by 0 bases, with 9 bases between them. This CDR3 reads CASSFRGPSYEQYF. The CDR3 DNA follows: TGTGCCAGCAGTTTTAGGGGTCCCTCCTACGAGCAGTACTTC.

This clonotype was seen many times. The chain recombines TRBV20-1 with TRBJ2-1; TRBD2 is a possible D gene (5 bases). CDR3 length: 12 amino acids. The V gene lost 4 bases and the J gene lost 6 bases, with 10 bases spanning the gap. Germline CDR1 is DFQATT and CDR2 is SNEGSKA (reference sequence). CDR3 residues: CSAKLASNEQFF. The DNA for the CDR3 is TGCAGTGCTAAGCTAGCAAGCAATGAGCAGTTCTTC.

This clonotype was detected many times. The chain links TRBV2 to TRBJ1-5; tentative D call: TRBD1 (6 bases). V lost 7 bases and J lost 2, with 12 bases in between. CDR1 SNHLY and CDR2 FYNNEI come from the germline V gene. This CDR3 has 14 residues. DNA for the CDR3: TGTGCCAGCATGGGAGCAGGGGGCAATCAGCCCCAGCATTTT. Its protein product is CASMGAGGNQPQHF.

The V and J genes are TRBV9 and TRBJ1-3; D may be TRBD1 (5 bases). V lost 4 bases to trimming and J lost 0 bases, with 11 bases between them. The germline V gene encodes CDR1 SGDLS and CDR2 YYNGEE. This CDR3 spans 15 amino acids. CDR3 region: CASSLGLSSGNTIYF. CDR3 coding DNA: TGTGCCAGCAGCCTGGGACTGAGCTCTGGAAACACCATATATTTT.

The rearrangement links TRBV18 to TRBJ1-5; D possibly corresponds to TRBD1 (6 bases). Germline V CDR1 and CDR2: KGHSH, LQKENI. The CDR3 consists of 13 residues. The V end was cut by 0 bases, the J end by 6 bases, with 6 bases between. The CDR3, as DNA: TGTGCCAGCTCACCACCAGGGGGTCAGCCCCAGCATTTT. Its translation: CASSPPGGQPQHF.

This clonotype was seen only a few times. V is TRBV5-1 and J is TRBJ2-7, with TRBD1 matching over 7 bases. The germline CDR1 and CDR2 sequences are SGHRS and YFSETQ. The CDR3 is made up of 14 amino acids. V was clipped by 3 bases and J by 5 bases; unmatched bases: 8. The CDR3 sequence: CASSSNTGVHEQYF. The CDR3 coding sequence is TGCGCCAGCAGCTCGAATACAGGGGTGCACGAGCAGTACTTC.

The chain joins TRBV11-2 to TRBJ2-1; D is ambiguous. CDR1 and CDR2 from the germline V gene are SGHAT and FQNNGV. The CDR3 runs to 13 residues. Between the trimmed V and J ends, which lost 2 bases and 11 bases, there was a span of 13 bases. The CDR3 sequence is CASSLPVAGQQFF. DNA for the CDR3: TGTGCCAGCAGCTTACCGGTCGCCGGACAGCAGTTCTTC.

This clonotype has at least ten counts. V gene TRBV20-1 combines with J gene TRBJ2-7, with D tentatively TRBD1 (7 bases). The ends were cut back, 6 bases at V and 3 bases at J, with 12 bases in the middle. The CDR3 loop spans 12 amino acids. Per germline, CDR1 DFQATT and CDR2 SNEGSKA (reference sequence). The CDR3 coding sequence is TGCAGTGCGCGGAGGGACAGCTACGAGCAGTACTTC. Translating gives CSARRDSYEQYF.

The sample holds a few counts of this clonotype. The V call is TRBV7-2, the J call TRBJ2-1; 8 bases map to TRBD1. The germline gives CDR1 SGHTA, CDR2 FQGNSA. The CDR3 covers 15 residues. V gave up 1 base and J gave up 10 bases; unmatched junction bases: 9. The CDR3 coding sequence is TGTGCCAGCAGCTTAGATCAGGACAGGGTCTTGGAGCAGTTCTTC. Protein: CASSLDQDRVLEQFF.

The chain is built from TRBV5-5 and TRBJ1-6, with a possible D match to TRBD1 (6 bases). V was clipped by 5 bases and J by 5 bases, with 14 bases between them. This CDR3 comprises 15 residues. Germline CDR1 is SGHKS and CDR2 is YYEKEE (reference sequence). Here the CDR3 reads CASRIRDTDNSPLHF. CDR3 in DNA: TGTGCCAGCAGAATCCGGGACACTGATAATTCACCCCTCCACTTT.

This clonotype was counted only a few times. The chain has TRBV7-2 and TRBJ2-5; D remains ambiguous. The CDR3 spans 13 residues. V lost 2 bases and J 2 bases, leaving 6 bases between the germline ends. Looked up from germline, CDR1 is SGHTA and CDR2 is FQGNSA. Written as DNA, the CDR3 is TGTGCCAGCAGCTTATTCGGACAAGAGACCCAGTACTTC. Its translation is CASSLFGQETQYF.

This clonotype was counted many times. The chain carries TRBV7-9 and TRBJ2-1; a weak D match, TRBD2 (6 bases). In germline, CDR1 is SEHNR, CDR2 FQNEAQ (reference sequence). The length of the CDR3 is 15 residues. V was cut by 3 bases and J by 7 bases, with 16 bases left in between. The CDR3 loop reads CASSFRRVGGNEQFF. The CDR3 region has the DNA TGTGCCAGCAGCTTTCGTCGGGTCGGGGGAAATGAGCAGTTCTTC.

The V gene is TRBV12-3 or TRBV12-4, the J gene TRBJ2-4, with TRBD1 as a possible D gene (5 bases). The ends were cut back, 5 bases at V and 7 bases at J, with 9 bases in the middle. This CDR3 is built from 12 residues. The CDR3 DNA sequence: TGTGCCAGCAGTCCGACAGTCAACATTCAGTACTTC. It codes for CASSPTVNIQYF.

V usage is TRBV3-1 and J usage is TRBJ2-1; no clear D gene. The CDR3 consists of 15 residues. CDR1 LGHDT and CDR2 YNNKEL come from the germline V gene (reference sequence). Trimming took off 2 bases at V and 8 bases at J, with 16 bases between the two ends. CDR3 nucleotides: TGTGCCAGCAGCCAAAATCCCTACCCGCTGGATGAGCAGTTCTTC. As protein: CASSQNPYPLDEQFF.

This clonotype was recorded many times. This sequence joins TRBV18 and TRBJ2-7; the D gene is possibly TRBD1 (5 bases). The germline V gene has CDR1 KGHSH and CDR2 LQKENI. CDR3 length: 14 residues. V was clipped by 4 bases and J by 3 bases, with 13 bases between them. As DNA, the CDR3 is TGTGCCAGCTCACTGGACACATCCATCTACGAGCAGTACTTC. Encoded protein: CASSLDTSIYEQYF. The whole variable domain, filled in from reference TRBV18 and TRBJ2-7, reads NAGVMQNPRHLVRRRGQEARLRCSPMKGHSHVYWYRQLPEEGLKFMVYLQKENIIDESGMPKERFSAEFPKEGPSILRIQQVVRGDSAAYFCASSLDTSIYEQYFGPGTRLTVT.

This clonotype has more than one count but fewer than ten. In DNA form, the CDR3 reads TGCGCCAGCAGCTTGGGGGCGTCTTACACTGAAGCTTTCTTT. It encodes CASSLGASYTEAFF. V usage is TRBV5-1 and J usage is TRBJ1-1, with D hard to call. The germline gives CDR1 SGHRS, CDR2 YFSETQ. Trimming removed 0 bases from V and 3 bases from J, with 9 bases in between. This CDR3 is built from 14 residues.

This clonotype was counted only a few times. This chain connects TRBV2 to TRBJ2-7; no clear D. Per germline, CDR1 SNHLY and CDR2 FYNNEI. V lost 8 bases and J lost 6, with 8 bases in between. The CDR3 extends over 10 amino acids. The CDR3 DNA reads TGTGCCAGCCAAGGCTTCGAGCAGTACTTC. Translating gives CASQGFEQYF.

Many counts were recorded for this clonotype. DNA for the CDR3: TGTGCCAGCACCCCCGGGGGAGCGGTCCAAGAGACCCAGTACTTC. It yields the protein CASTPGGAVQETQYF. The rearrangement joins TRBV12-3 or TRBV12-4 to TRBJ2-5, with D tentatively TRBD2 (6 bases). CDR3 length: 15 amino acids. V was pared by 7 bases and J by 1 base, with 16 bases between.

The sample holds a few counts of this clonotype. The V and J genes are TRBV6-2 or TRBV6-3 and TRBJ2-5; possible D gene TRBD1, 6 bases. Trimming pared 6 bases from V and 0 bases from J, leaving 20 bases between. The CDR3 spans 17 residues. Germline V CDR1 and CDR2: MNHEY, SVGEGT. This CDR3 reads CASSPTGRRGYQETQYF. The CDR3 DNA sequence: TGTGCCAGCAGCCCAACCGGGCGCAGGGGATACCAAGAGACCCAGTACTTC.

The V call is TRBV2, the J call TRBJ2-5, with TRBD2 matching over 12 bases. The V gene end was trimmed by 4 bases and the J gene end by 6 bases; junction bases not matched to a gene: 6. The CDR3 has 15 amino acids. Germline CDR1 SNHLY, CDR2 FYNNEI. CDR3 nucleotide sequence: TGTGCCAGCAGTGGATCTAGCGGGGGGGCGAAGACCCAGTACTTC. Its translation is CASSGSSGGAKTQYF.

The table lists this clonotype with many counts. J is TRBJ2-5 and V is TRBV5-1; tentative D call: TRBD2 (6 bases). The germline V gene encodes CDR1 SGHRS and CDR2 YFSETQ. CDR3 length: 13 amino acids. V lost 4 bases to trimming and J lost 2 bases, with 9 bases between them. CDR3 nucleotides: TGCGCCAGCAGCCCGGGACTGCAAGAGACCCAGTACTTC. Translated: CASSPGLQETQYF.

This clonotype has more than one count but fewer than ten. This sequence joins TRBV10-1 and TRBJ2-7; weak D call: TRBD2 (6 bases). The germline CDR1 and CDR2 sequences are WNHNN and SYGVQD (reference sequence). The V and J ends lost 8 bases and 1 base respectively, with 12 bases between them. This CDR3 contains 13 residues. As DNA, the CDR3 is TGCGCCAGCCGCCCCCGGGAGTCCTACGAGCAGTACTTC. Its translation: CASRPRESYEQYF.

This clonotype was counted a few times. V gene TRBV30 combines with J gene TRBJ2-3; 7 nucleotides align to TRBD1. The V gene end was trimmed by 0 bases and the J gene end by 3 bases; junction bases not matched to a gene: 9. CDR3 size: 16 residues. The germline V gene encodes CDR1 GTSNPN and CDR2 SVGIG (reference sequence). The chain's CDR3 is CAWSVPSLQGTDTQYF. For the CDR3, the DNA is TGTGCCTGGAGTGTACCTAGTTTACAGGGGACAGATACGCAGTATTTT.

This clonotype was observed at least ten times. V is TRBV30 and J is TRBJ1-3, with D unclear. There are 15 residues in the CDR3. CDR1 and CDR2 (germline): GTSNPN, SVGIG (reference sequence). Between the trimmed V and J ends, which lost 0 bases and 0 bases, there was a span of 9 bases. CDR3 nucleotides: TGTGCCTGGAGTGTAGGTAGACGCTCTGGAAACACCATATATTTT. Translating it yields CAWSVGRRSGNTIYF.

The sample holds many counts of this clonotype. V is TRBV12-3 or TRBV12-4 and J is TRBJ2-7, with 7 bases lining up with TRBD1. This CDR3 spans 15 amino acids. J was trimmed by 4 bases and V by 9 bases; bases with no gene match: 15. The CDR3 spells CASRRADRYPYEQYF. The CDR3 nucleotides are TGTGCCAGTCGTAGGGCGGACAGGTATCCGTACGAGCAGTACTTC.

In this sample, this clonotype turned up a few times. This sequence joins TRBV19 and TRBJ2-2, with D perhaps TRBD1 (6 bases). The germline V and J ends were trimmed by 6 bases and 2 bases, with 13 bases remaining between them. Per germline, CDR1 LNHDA and CDR2 SQIVND (reference sequence). The CDR3 is made up of 15 amino acids. In DNA form, the CDR3 reads TGTGCCAGTAGCCTATACAGGGCTAACACCGGGGAGCTGTTTTTT. Encoded protein: CASSLYRANTGELFF. The full variable domain, with the rest looked up from reference TRBV19 and TRBJ2-2, is DGGITQSPKYLFRKEGQNVTLSCEQNLNHDAMYWYRQDPGQGLRLIYYSQIVNDFQKGDIAEGYSVSREKKESFPLTVTSAQKNPTAFYLCASSLYRANTGELFFGEGSRLTVL.